Each of the 20 T cell receptor beta chains below was sequenced from the same sample in a study of T-cell memory formation after mild COVID-19. TCRdb re-derived calls from the 5' RACE reads in MiXCR, one entry per CDR3 protein. The table shows 120,000 to 150,000 distinct CDR3 sequences, with approximately 6% occurring only once. The sample taken for sequencing was PBMCs or a T cell subset sorted from them (not recorded which). Source of these receptors: an adult woman who had mild COVID-19 (a few samples of this study predate the infection). Cell type and time point are not known.

The chain recombines TRBV12-3 or TRBV12-4 with TRBJ2-2, with 8 nucleotides matching TRBD2. V dropped 10 bases and J dropped 8; count of bases not matched to a gene: 15. The CDR3 sequence is 15 residues long. The CDR3 loop is CATERSQRGNGELFF. DNA for the CDR3: TGTGCCACCGAAAGGTCCCAGCGGGGGAATGGGGAGCTGTTTTTT.

This chain uses TRBV9 with TRBJ1-3; TRBD1 matches at 9 bases. CDR3 size: 18 residues. V shed 1 base, J shed 1 base, and the junction held 9 bases outside the gene matches. Per the germline V gene, CDR1 is SGDLS and CDR2 is YYNGEE. The DNA for the CDR3 is TGTGCCAGCAGCGTATTCTCTGGACAGGGGCTATCTGGAAACACCATATATTTT. Its translation is CASSVFSGQGLSGNTIYF.

This clonotype has only a few counts. J is TRBJ1-2 and V is TRBV6-1; D is perhaps TRBD1 (6 bases). This CDR3 has 15 residues. Trimming took 4 bases from V and 3 from J, leaving 15 bases between them. Germline CDR1 and CDR2: MNHNS and SASEGT. The CDR3, as DNA: TGTGCCAGCAGTGGTCGACAGGCCCGGGACTATGGCTACACCTTC. This encodes CASSGRQARDYGYTF.

This clonotype was detected many times. The chain recombines TRBV10-3 with TRBJ1-6; 8 bases are a match to TRBD1. The trim removed 6 bases at V and 7 bases at J, leaving 5 bases unmatched. CDR3 length: 14 amino acids. Germline V CDR1 and CDR2: ENHRY, SYGVKD. The CDR3: CAIRGTGANSPLHF. The CDR3 nucleotides are TGTGCCATCAGGGGGACAGGAGCGAATTCACCCCTCCACTTT.

This clonotype came up a few times. The genes are TRBV20-1 and TRBJ2-3, with 7 bases that match TRBD2. Germline V CDR1 and CDR2: DFQATT, SNEGSKA (reference sequence). The ends lost 5 bases at V and 4 bases at J; junction bases unmatched: 9. This CDR3 comprises 14 residues. CDR3 DNA sequence: TGCAGTGCTTCCGGGACTAATGGGGCAGATACGCAGTATTTT. Protein sequence: CSASGTNGADTQYF.

The gene calls are TRBV12-3 or TRBV12-4 and TRBJ2-5, with TRBD2 identical over 10 bases. The CDR3 covers 17 residues. With 3 bases clipped from V and 5 bases from J, the junction kept 12 bases outside the gene matches. DNA of the CDR3: TGTGCCAGCAGTTTGGTAGCGGGGGGCCGGGGAGGCGAGACCCAGTACTTC. This translates into CASSLVAGGRGGETQYF.

This clonotype was recorded a few times. This chain connects TRBV23-1 to TRBJ1-2; TRBD1 agrees at 10 bases. TRBV23-1 is assigned to the ORF class and has an uncertain function. The CDR3 loop spans 16 amino acids. V lost 3 bases and J lost 4; bases outside the gene matches: 8. CDR3 loop: CASSQSGTGVAYGYTF. CDR3 in DNA: TGCGCCAGCAGTCAGTCCGGGACAGGGGTGGCCTATGGCTACACCTTC.

This clonotype was counted at least ten times. The CDR3 bases are TGTGCCAGCAGCCCAGGGGACTACAACCCACTTGGTACGCAGTATTTT. Protein: CASSPGDYNPLGTQYF. The chain carries TRBV11-1 and TRBJ2-3; perhaps TRBD2 as D (7 bases). V was clipped by 5 bases and J by 8 bases, with 23 bases between them. CDR3 length equals 16 residues. CDR1 is SGHAT, CDR2 FQDESV, per germline (reference sequence).

This clonotype was detected only a few times. The V call is TRBV28, the J call TRBJ2-7, with D perhaps matching TRBD2 (5 bases). Per germline, CDR1 MDHEN and CDR2 SYDVKM. CDR3 length: 14 amino acids. Trimming stripped 3 bases from V and 7 bases from J, with 16 bases between. The DNA for the CDR3 is TGTGCCAGCAGTTTGGCCCCGTCCGGGATGGAGCAGTACTTC. This sequence encodes CASSLAPSGMEQYF.

At least ten counts were recorded for this clonotype. The chain is built from TRBV3-1 and TRBJ1-6, with D unresolved. V lost 1 base and J lost 8, with 9 bases in between. This CDR3 comprises 14 residues. CDR1 is LGHDT and CDR2 is YNNKEL in the germline V gene (reference sequence). CDR3 in amino acids: CASSQVGSDSPLHF. CDR3 in DNA: TGTGCCAGCAGCCAAGTTGGCTCCGATTCACCCCTCCACTTT.

This clonotype has at least ten counts. V and J are TRBV12-3 or TRBV12-4 and TRBJ2-3; unclear D gene. The CDR3 extends over 10 amino acids. Trimming cost V 6 bases and J 5 bases, with 3 bases left between them. The CDR3: CASRLDTQYF. The CDR3 DNA is TGTGCCAGCAGGCTAGATACGCAGTATTTT.

This clonotype was picked up many times. V usage is TRBV9 and J usage is TRBJ2-5; D is possibly TRBD1 or TRBD2 (5 bases each). CDR3 length: 14 amino acids. Germline loops: CDR1 SGDLS, CDR2 YYNGEE. V was shortened by 4 bases and J by 4 bases, with 14 bases between the two germline ends. The CDR3, as DNA: TGTGCCAGCAGCTCGGGGCTCGGGGTAGAGACCCAGTACTTC. It translates to CASSSGLGVETQYF.

The chain carries TRBV5-4 and TRBJ1-2, with no clear D. The CDR3 is 18 residues long. Trimming removed 0 bases from V and 4 bases from J, with 22 bases in between. Looked up from germline, CDR1 is SGHNT and CDR2 is YYREEE (reference sequence). The CDR3 coding sequence is TGTGCCAGCAGCTTGGGGACGGGGATCTTACATGTCTTCTATGGCTACACCTTC. As protein: CASSLGTGILHVFYGYTF. The whole variable domain, remainder taken from reference TRBV5-4 and TRBJ1-2, is ETGVTQSPTHLIKTRGQQVTLRCSSQSGHNTVSWYQQALGQGPQFIFQYYREEENGRGNFPPRFSGLQFPNYSSELNVNALELDDSALYLCASSLGTGILHVFYGYTFGSGTRLTVV.

The table lists this clonotype with many counts. The chain joins TRBV7-9 to TRBJ2-4, with D unresolved. CDR3 length equals 13 residues. Per germline, CDR1 SEHNR and CDR2 FQNEAQ (reference sequence). V lost 5 bases and J lost 3, with 8 bases in between. The CDR3 spells CASSRADKNIQYF. As DNA, the CDR3 is TGTGCCAGCAGCCGGGCGGACAAAAACATTCAGTACTTC.

The chain is built from TRBV6-2 or TRBV6-3 and TRBJ2-7; TRBD1 agrees at 7 bases. The J segment lost 4 bases and the V segment lost 8 bases, leaving 5 bases of the junction unmatched. The V gene's germline CDR1 is MNHEY and CDR2 SVGEGT. CDR3 length: 12 amino acids. The DNA of the CDR3 is TGTGCCAGCGGACAGGTACTTTACGAGCAGTACTTC. Translated, it gives CASGQVLYEQYF.

This clonotype turned up a few times. The V gene is TRBV7-2, the J gene TRBJ2-3; no firm D call. V gave up 4 bases and J gave up 2 bases, with 10 bases separating them. The CDR3 contains 14 residues. Germline V lookup: CDR1 SGHTA, CDR2 FQGNSA. The CDR3 DNA follows: TGTGCCAGCAGCTCTCGGGTCTTCACAGATACGCAGTATTTT. Its translation: CASSSRVFTDTQYF. Full variable domain (remainder filled in from reference TRBV7-2 and TRBJ2-3): GAGVSQSPSNKVTEKGKDVELRCDPISGHTALYWYRQSLGQGLEFLIYFQGNSAPDKSGLPSDRFSAERTGGSVSTLTIQRTQQEDSAVYLCASSSRVFTDTQYFGPGTRLTVL.

This clonotype has just a few counts. J is TRBJ2-5 and V is TRBV29-1, with 12 bases lining up with TRBD2. CDR3 length equals 16 residues. The J segment lost 2 bases and the V segment lost 7 bases, leaving 11 bases of the junction unmatched. Germline CDR1 SQVTM, CDR2 ANQGSEA. CDR3 in DNA: TGCAGCGAAACAGGACTAGCGGGACGCGGACAAGAGACCCAGTACTTC. Translated, it gives CSETGLAGRGQETQYF.

A remark on this clonotype: A much larger clone differs by one base, so this may be a read error. The rearrangement links TRBV18 to TRBJ2-7; D may be TRBD1 (5 bases). V lost 0 bases, J lost 2 bases, and 11 bases lay in between. The CDR3 length is 15 residues. Per the germline V gene, CDR1 is KGHSH and CDR2 is LQKENI. In nucleotides, the CDR3 is TGTGCCAGCTCACCACCTATCGCAGGGCCCTACGAGCAGTACTTC. This codes for CASSPPIAGPYEQYF.

This chain connects TRBV4-1 to TRBJ1-3, with 7 bases identical to TRBD1. The CDR3 runs 17 residues. Trimming at V came to 0 bases and at J to 0 bases, leaving 5 bases not matched to a gene. Germline CDR1 reads MGHRA; CDR2 reads YSYEKL. The CDR3 DNA is TGCGCCAGCAGCCAAGAGGAAGGGGGCGTCTCTGGAAACACCATATATTTT. Protein product: CASSQEEGGVSGNTIYF.

This clonotype was counted many times. CDR3 nucleotide sequence: TGTGCCAGTAGCACCTTCAGGGACCGAAATTCACCCCTCCACTTT. Translated: CASSTFRDRNSPLHF. This chain joins TRBV19 and TRBJ1-6; perhaps TRBD1 as D (5 bases). The CDR3 loop spans 15 amino acids. The germline V gene has CDR1 LNHDA and CDR2 SQIVND (reference sequence). Deletions cut 6 bases from V and 7 bases from J, with 16 bases between. Drawing the rest from reference TRBV19 and TRBJ1-6, the complete variable domain is DGGITQSPKYLFRKEGQNVTLSCEQNLNHDAMYWYRQDPGQGLRLIYYSQIVNDFQKGDIAEGYSVSREKKESFPLTVTSAQKNPTAFYLCASSTFRDRNSPLHFGNGTRLTVT.